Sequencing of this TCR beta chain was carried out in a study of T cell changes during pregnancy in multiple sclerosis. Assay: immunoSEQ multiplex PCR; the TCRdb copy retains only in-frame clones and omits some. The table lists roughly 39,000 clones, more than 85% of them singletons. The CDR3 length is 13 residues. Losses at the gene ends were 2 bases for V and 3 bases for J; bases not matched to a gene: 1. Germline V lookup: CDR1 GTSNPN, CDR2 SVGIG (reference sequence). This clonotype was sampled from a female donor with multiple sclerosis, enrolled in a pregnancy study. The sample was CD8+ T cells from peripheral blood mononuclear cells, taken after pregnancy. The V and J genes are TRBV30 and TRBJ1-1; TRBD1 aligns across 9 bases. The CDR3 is CAWSRTGDTEAFF. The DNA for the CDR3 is TGTGCCTGGAGTCGGACAGGGGACACTGAAGCTTTCTTT.